This entry lists 28 T cell receptor beta chains sequenced from one sample in a study of shared clonotypes between healthy human individuals. Repertoires were generated with immunoSEQ multiplex PCR, while TCRdb's copy carries only in-frame clones and drops some. The sample contains approximately 980,000 clones, 70% to 85% of which appear only once. The source material was memory CD4+ T cells sorted from blood. Subset defined: CD45RA-negative fraction. These receptor sequences come from a man aged 18 to 29 in good health.

CDR3 residues: CASSGDSAYEQYF. The CDR3 DNA follows: TGTGCCAGCAGCGGGGACAGTGCCTACGAGCAGTACTTC. This chain uses TRBV7-9 with TRBJ2-7; 7 nucleotides agree with TRBD1. CDR1 SEHNR and CDR2 FQNEAQ come from the germline V gene (reference sequence). V dropped 5 bases and J dropped 2; count of bases not matched to a gene: 3. The CDR3 runs 13 residues.

This clone appeared a few times. The chain joins TRBV28 to TRBJ1-2; 8 nucleotides line up with TRBD1. The CDR3 has 13 residues. Germline loops: CDR1 MDHEN, CDR2 SYDVKM. V was clipped by 5 bases and J by 2 bases; unmatched bases: 1. The CDR3 region is CASSNRGNYGYTF. The CDR3 region has the DNA TGTGCCAGCAGTAACAGGGGGAACTATGGCTACACCTTC.

The J gene is TRBJ1-2, the V gene TRBV5-5; D may be TRBD1 (5 bases). This CDR3 is built from 16 residues. Germline CDR1 is SGHKS and CDR2 is YYEKEE (reference sequence). V lost 3 bases and J 7 bases, leaving 22 bases between the germline ends. In DNA, the CDR3 is TGTGCCAGCAGCTGGGGGGTTGGACTGAGCGCGGCTGGCTACACCTTC. Translated, it gives CASSWGVGLSAAGYTF.

V is TRBV30 and J is TRBJ2-7; D gene ambiguous. The CDR3 consists of 13 residues. Trimming removed 1 base at V and 2 bases at J, with 9 bases between. Germline CDR1 GTSNPN, CDR2 SVGIG (reference sequence). The CDR3 DNA reads as TGTGCCTGGAGTGGCGGCAGCCCCTACGAGCAGTACTTC. Its translation: CAWSGGSPYEQYF.

The V and J genes are TRBV12-5 and TRBJ1-5, with TRBD1 matching over 7 bases. Germline values: CDR1 LGHNT, CDR2 FRNRAP. This CDR3 region has 17 residues. V was clipped by 2 bases and J by 0 bases; unmatched bases: 7. The CDR3 DNA sequence: TGTGCTAGTGGTTTGCCCCGGGACAGCTATAGCAATCAGCCCCAGCATTTT. This sequence encodes CASGLPRDSYSNQPQHF.

The V call is TRBV27, the J call TRBJ2-1; 11 nucleotides line up with TRBD2. The length of the CDR3 is 15 residues. The J segment lost 5 bases and the V segment lost 6 bases, leaving 6 bases of the junction unmatched. The V gene's germline CDR1 is MNHEY and CDR2 SMNVEV (reference sequence). The CDR3 sequence is CASSLTSGSNNEQFF. The CDR3 DNA follows: TGTGCCAGCAGCCTCACTAGCGGGAGCAACAATGAGCAGTTCTTC.

The V and J genes are TRBV9 and TRBJ1-4; no clear D gene. Germline V gene sequence: CDR1 SGDLS, CDR2 YYNGEE. The CDR3 runs to 14 residues. V was pared by 4 bases and J by 0 bases, with 7 bases between. CDR3 sequence reads: CASSPYATNEKLFF. The CDR3 nucleotides are TGTGCCAGCAGCCCCTATGCAACTAATGAAAAACTGTTTTTT.

CDR3 loop: CASRLAASDCEQYF. The CDR3, as DNA: TGTGCAAGTCGCTTAGCTGCTAGCGACTGCGAGCAGTACTTC. The chain links TRBV12-2 to TRBJ2-7; the table's D call, TRBD2, was not checked against the DNA. TRBV12-2 is noted as a pseudogene. The CDR3 totals 14 residues.

The gene calls are TRBV7-9 and TRBJ1-3; a possible D gene is TRBD1 (6 bases). CDR1 is SEHNR, CDR2 FQNEAQ, per germline (reference sequence). Trimming left V 3 bases short and J 0 bases short, with 9 bases between. The CDR3 spans 15 residues. CDR3 residues: CASSFGQSSGNTIYF. Written as DNA, the CDR3 is TGTGCCAGCAGCTTCGGACAGAGCTCTGGAAACACCATATATTTT. Based on the CDR3 plus reference TRBV7-9 and TRBJ1-3, the full variable domain is DTGVSQNPRHKITKRGQNVTFRCDPISEHNRLYWYRQTLGQGPEFLTYFQNEAQLEKSRLLSDRFSAERPKGSFSTLEIQRTEQGDSAMYLCASSFGQSSGNTIYFGEGSWLTVV.

The chain carries TRBV2 and TRBJ2-7; 11 bases map to TRBD1. The CDR3 is 14 residues long. After removal of 4 bases from V and 8 bases from J, the junction contained 7 bases not matched to a gene. Germline CDR1 is SNHLY and CDR2 is FYNNEI. The CDR3 DNA reads as TGTGCCAGCAGTGTTGCCGGACAGGGGGCGAAGCAGTACTTC. This sequence encodes CASSVAGQGAKQYF.

The J gene is TRBJ1-1, the V gene TRBV7-3; possibly TRBD1 for D (5 bases). This CDR3 region has 13 residues. Trimming pared 5 bases from V and 2 bases from J, leaving 9 bases between. Germline V gives CDR1 SGHTA, CDR2 FQGTGA. CDR3 bases: TGTGCCAGCAGCCCGGGACCCAACACTGAAGCTTTCTTT. Protein sequence: CASSPGPNTEAFF. The full variable domain, completed using reference TRBV7-3 and TRBJ1-1, is GAGVSQTPSNKVTEKGKYVELRCDPISGHTALYWYRQSLGQGPEFLIYFQGTGAADDSGLPNDRFFAVRPEGSVSTLKIQRTERGDSAVYLCASSPGPNTEAFFGQGTRLTVV.

This rearrangement joins TRBV27 to TRBJ1-6; D is uncertain. Trimming took 4 bases from V and 0 from J, leaving 13 bases between them. Germline V gene lookup returns CDR1 MNHEY and CDR2 SMNVEV (reference sequence). This CDR3 contains 17 residues. For the CDR3, the DNA is TGTGCCAGCAGTTCCGGGATCCGGGGCTCCTATAATTCACCCCTCCACTTT. Translating it yields CASSSGIRGSYNSPLHF.

This clone was seen a handful of times. The chain combines TRBV28 with TRBJ2-3, with 9 bases fitting TRBD1. V shed 6 bases, J shed 4 bases, and the junction held 8 bases outside the gene matches. This CDR3 region has 15 residues. The germline V gene encodes CDR1 MDHEN and CDR2 SYDVKM. CDR3: CASSHGTGFPDTQYF. CDR3 sequence (DNA): TGTGCCAGCAGCCACGGGACAGGGTTTCCAGATACGCAGTATTTT.

This clone is a singleton in its sample. The V and J genes are TRBV5-4 and TRBJ1-4; D is ambiguous. Trimming removed 0 bases from V and 1 base from J, with 13 bases in between. This CDR3 comprises 17 residues. Germline CDR1 SGHNT, CDR2 YYREEE (reference sequence). CDR3 sequence reads: CASSLGGLLITNEKLFF. The CDR3 bases are TGTGCCAGCAGCTTGGGTGGACTCCTAATAACTAATGAAAAACTGTTTTTT.

V and J are TRBV28 and TRBJ1-2; D is perhaps TRBD1 (6 bases). This CDR3 is built from 16 residues. Germline values: CDR1 MDHEN, CDR2 SYDVKM. The V gene lost 8 bases and the J gene lost 4 bases, with 23 bases spanning the gap. Written as DNA, the CDR3 is TGTGCCAGCTACGATACCAGGGGCGTTCTAACCTATGGCTACACCTTC. Its protein is CASYDTRGVLTYGYTF.

The chain links TRBV5-1 to TRBJ2-3; D gene uncertain. The CDR3 is 12 residues long. The germline V and J ends were trimmed by 7 bases and 2 bases, with 8 bases remaining between them. CDR1 SGHRS and CDR2 YFSETQ come from the germline V gene. The DNA of the CDR3 is TGCGCCAGCGGCCTTCTCACAGATACGCAGTATTTT. Protein: CASGLLTDTQYF.

This clone was found a few times. The genes are TRBV7-3 and TRBJ2-2; tentatively, D is TRBD2 (6 bases). Germline CDR1 reads SGHTA; CDR2 reads FQGTGA. This CDR3 is built from 13 residues. Trimming removed 5 bases from V and 6 bases from J, with 10 bases in between. This chain's CDR3 is CASSGTFPGELFF. The CDR3 nucleotides read TGTGCCAGCAGCGGGACTTTCCCCGGGGAGCTGTTTTTT.

The V and J genes are TRBV11-2 and TRBJ1-1; the D gene is possibly TRBD1 (5 bases). V lost 2 bases and J lost 8, with 9 bases in between. Germline CDR1 SGHAT, CDR2 FQNNGV. The CDR3 runs 12 residues. The DNA of the CDR3 is TGTGCCAGCAGCTTATTCAGGGCCGAAGCTTTCTTT. Translated, it gives CASSLFRAEAFF. Complete variable domain (other parts from reference TRBV11-2 and TRBJ1-1): EAGVAQSPRYKIIEKRQSVAFWCNPISGHATLYWYQQILGQGPKLLIQFQNNGVVDDSQLPKDRFSAERLKGVDSTLKIQPAKLEDSAVYLCASSLFRAEAFFGQGTRLTVV.

The chain combines TRBV28 with TRBJ1-1, with unresolved D. V was clipped by 6 bases and J by 5 bases, with 7 bases between them. CDR1 and CDR2 (germline): MDHEN, SYDVKM. The CDR3 runs 11 residues. The CDR3 loop is CASSQGTEAFF. As DNA, the CDR3 is TGTGCCAGCAGCCAAGGGACTGAAGCTTTCTTT. Complete variable domain (other parts from reference TRBV28 and TRBJ1-1): DVKVTQSSRYLVKRTGEKVFLECVQDMDHENMFWYRQDPGLGLRLIYFSYDVKMKEKGDIPEGYSVSREKKERFSLILESASTNQTSMYLCASSQGTEAFFGQGTRLTVV.

This clone has a single count. This chain uses TRBV30 with TRBJ2-7; 9 bases line up with TRBD1. Unmatched junction bases numbered 6, after V lost 0 bases and J lost 3 bases. Germline-derived CDR1 and CDR2 are GTSNPN and SVGIG (reference sequence). CDR3 length: 15 amino acids. CDR3 nucleotide sequence: TGTGCCTGGAGTGTACGAGGGGGACAGGGCTACGAGCAGTACTTC. Protein: CAWSVRGGQGYEQYF. Combining the CDR3 with reference TRBV30 and TRBJ2-7 gives the whole variable domain SQTIHQWPATLVQPVGSPLSLECTVEGTSNPNLYWYRQAAGRGLQLLFYSVGIGQISSEVPQNLSASRPQDRQFILSSKKLLLSDSGFYLCAWSVRGGQGYEQYFGPGTRLTVT.

This chain connects TRBV10-1 to TRBJ2-3; D remains unclear. Germline CDR1 is WNHNN and CDR2 is SYGVQD (reference sequence). Trimming removed 6 bases at V and 2 bases at J, with 12 bases between. The CDR3 contains 14 residues. Here the CDR3 reads CASREYGVTDTQYF. In nucleotides, the CDR3 is TGCGCCAGCAGAGAATATGGGGTCACAGATACGCAGTATTTT.

A note on this clone: A junction boundary mismatches the germline segment, possibly from a read error. The CDR3 region has the DNA TGTGCCAGCAGCGTAGCCGTGGGGGGGGAAGAGACCCAGTACTTC. Translation: CASSVAVGGEETQYF. The rearrangement uses TRBV7-2 and TRBJ2-5; 7 positions match TRBD2. Germline V lookup: CDR1 SGHTA, CDR2 FQGNSA. The CDR3 sequence is 15 residues long.

V usage is TRBV27 and J usage is TRBJ1-4; D is perhaps TRBD1 (6 bases). The V end lost 7 bases, the J end lost 5 bases, and 14 bases lay between the germline ends. CDR3 length: 14 residues. The germline V gene has CDR1 MNHEY and CDR2 SMNVEV (reference sequence). The DNA of the CDR3 is TGTGCCAGCAAGGGGGGCGGCGGAAATGAAAAACTGTTTTTT. It translates to CASKGGGGNEKLFF.

V and J are TRBV5-1 and TRBJ1-5; D is unclear. CDR1 SGHRS and CDR2 YFSETQ come from the germline V gene. This CDR3 spans 14 amino acids. Trimming removed 4 bases at V and 6 bases at J, with 14 bases between. The CDR3 DNA follows: TGCGCCAGCAGCGAGGTTGGAGACGGTCAGCCCCAGCATTTT. Translated, it gives CASSEVGDGQPQHF. The full variable domain, rest sourced from reference TRBV5-1 and TRBJ1-5, is KAGVTQTPRYLIKTRGQQVTLSCSPISGHRSVSWYQQTPGQGLQFLFEYFSETQRNKGNFPGRFSGRQFSNSRSEMNVSTLELGDSALYLCASSEVGDGQPQHFGDGTRLSIL.

Turning to this clone: A much larger clonotype is one base distant, so this may be a read error. The rearrangement uses TRBV5-1 and TRBJ2-7; 11 bases are shared with TRBD2. The trim removed 3 bases at V and 1 base at J, leaving 3 bases unmatched. This CDR3 has 15 amino acids. Germline assignment: CDR1 SGHRS and CDR2 YFSETQ. The CDR3 nucleotides read TGCGCCAGCAGCTCACGGACTAGCGGGTCCTACGAGCAGTACTTC. Amino acids: CASSSRTSGSYEQYF.

The gene calls are TRBV6-1 and TRBJ1-2; 11 positions agree with TRBD1. Germline CDR1 reads MNHNS; CDR2 reads SASEGT. V shed 10 bases and J 5 bases; nucleotides not matched to a gene: 9. This CDR3 spans 14 amino acids. The CDR3 reads CAINLRDRGYGYTF. The CDR3 bases are TGTGCCATCAACCTCCGGGACAGGGGGTATGGCTACACCTTC.

Only one count was recorded for this clone. The chain links TRBV5-1 to TRBJ2-1; TRBD1 agrees at 9 bases. Germline CDR1 SGHRS, CDR2 YFSETQ. The CDR3 is made up of 13 amino acids. Unmatched junction bases numbered 8, after V lost 8 bases and J lost 8 bases. As DNA, the CDR3 is TGCGCCAGTGGCCGGGACAGGGAATATGAGCAGTTCTTC. Its translation is CASGRDREYEQFF.

The gene calls are TRBV28 and TRBJ2-7; 8 bases are a match to TRBD1. Germline V lookup: CDR1 MDHEN, CDR2 SYDVKM. The trim removed 4 bases at V and 6 bases at J, leaving 5 bases unmatched. The CDR3 is 13 amino acids. Written as DNA, the CDR3 is TGTGCCAGCAGTTATAGACAGGGGCCCGAGCAGTACTTC. Translation: CASSYRQGPEQYF. The full variable domain, rest sourced from reference TRBV28 and TRBJ2-7, is DVKVTQSSRYLVKRTGEKVFLECVQDMDHENMFWYRQDPGLGLRLIYFSYDVKMKEKGDIPEGYSVSREKKERFSLILESASTNQTSMYLCASSYRQGPEQYFGPGTRLTVT.